Below, 3 T cell receptor beta chains from the same sample are listed, as sequenced in a study of memory CD4+ T cells and cytomegalovirus serostatus. Single viable CD3+CD4+CD8-CD45RO+ cells were sorted as the memory CD4+ T cells. Only in-frame clones appear in the TCRdb table, and some are missing; sequencing was by immunoSEQ multiplex PCR. This repertoire shows some 58,000 clones, 60% to 80% found once; its top ten account for roughly 0.94%. The sequenced sample consisted of memory CD4+ T cells from blood. Receptor source: an adult in good health and CMV-seronegative.

This sequence joins TRBV7-9 and TRBJ2-5; D is unclear. CDR1 is SEHNR, CDR2 FQNEAQ, per germline (reference sequence). The ends were cut back, 3 bases at V and 6 bases at J, with 5 bases in the middle. This CDR3 has 11 residues. The CDR3 DNA reads as TGTGCCAGCAGCTTGGAGAAGACCCAGTACTTC. Amino acids: CASSLEKTQYF. Filled out from reference TRBV7-9 and TRBJ2-5, the complete variable domain reads DTGVSQNPRHKITKRGQNVTFRCDPISEHNRLYWYRQTLGQGPEFLTYFQNEAQLEKSRLLSDRFSAERPKGSFSTLEIQRTEQGDSAMYLCASSLEKTQYFGPGTRLLVL.

The chain is built from TRBV19 and TRBJ1-4, with TRBD1 identical over 9 bases. Germline CDR1 and CDR2: LNHDA and SQIVND (reference sequence). J was trimmed by 8 bases and V by 4 bases; bases with no gene match: 8. This CDR3 region has 15 residues. The CDR3 coding sequence is TGTGCCAGTAGTAGAGGAAGACAGGGGGGGGAAAAACTGTTTTTT. The encoded protein is CASSRGRQGGEKLFF.

The chain is built from TRBV29-1 and TRBJ2-3, with D possibly called TRBD1 or TRBD2 (5 bases each). The CDR3 extends over 14 amino acids. Germline-derived CDR1 and CDR2 are SQVTM and ANQGSEA. V shed 4 bases and J shed 3 bases, with 14 bases lying between them. The CDR3 sequence: CSVVRGAGTDTQYF. CDR3 coding DNA: TGCAGCGTTGTCAGAGGGGCAGGGACAGATACGCAGTATTTT.